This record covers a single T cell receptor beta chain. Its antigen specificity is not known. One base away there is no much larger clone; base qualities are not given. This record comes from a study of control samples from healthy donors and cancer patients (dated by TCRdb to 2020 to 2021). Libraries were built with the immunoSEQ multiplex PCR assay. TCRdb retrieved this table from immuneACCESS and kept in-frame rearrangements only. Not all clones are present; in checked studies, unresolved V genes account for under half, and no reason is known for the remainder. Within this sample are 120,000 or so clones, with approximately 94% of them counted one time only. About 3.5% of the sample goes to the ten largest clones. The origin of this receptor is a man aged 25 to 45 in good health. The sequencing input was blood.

CDR3 region: CAWRGGFRQNYGYTF. The nucleotide sequence reads TGTGCCTGGAGGGGGGGTTTCAGGCAGAACTATGGCTACACCTTC. The chain was built from TRBV30 and TRBJ1-2, with TRBD1 as a weak D call on 5 bases. There are 15 amino acids in the CDR3, from cysteine to phenylalanine inclusive. The kept DNA is CDR3 alone, 45 bases in frame from the first base. CDR1 and CDR2 (GTSNPN, SVGIG) derive from the germline V gene (reference sequence). Cut back by 3 bases and 2 bases, the V and J ends lie 16 bases apart.